This T cell receptor beta chain was recovered during a study of Ad26.COV2.S vaccination and SARS-CoV-2 variants. Overall study results and limits: Vaccinees reportedly had broad spike-specific CD8+ and CD4+ T cell responses.

As for treatment: 15 to 20 received Ad26.COV2.S at low or high dose, single or two shots; roughly 5 received placebo; per-sample allocation not given. Day 63 after the first vaccine or placebo injection was the time point for sampling. Some clones are missing from TCRdb's copy, which holds only in-frame ones; the method was immunoSEQ multiplex PCR. Of more than 300,000 clones detected, around four fifths appear once; the ten largest clones hold 2% to 2.5%. In this sample, this clone turned up once. Its antigen is currently unknown. With V trimmed by 0 bases and J by 5 bases, 9 bases remained unmatched. This CDR3 region has 17 residues. The germline V gene encodes CDR1 SGHVS and CDR2 FNYEAQ.

This sample comprised peripheral blood, obtained in a trial of Ad26.COV2.S vaccine versus placebo. This rearrangement joins TRBV7-6 to TRBJ1-5; 8 bases fit TRBD1. This TCR was sampled from a person between 18 and 60 years old who received the Ad26.COV2.S COVID-19 vaccine or a placebo. CDR3 in DNA: TGTGCCAGCAGCTTAGCGAGTCAGGGGGCACTTTATCAGCCCCAGCATTTT. The encoded protein is CASSLASQGALYQPQHF. The whole variable domain, remainder taken from reference TRBV7-6 and TRBJ1-5, is GAGVSQSPRYKVTKRGQDVALRCDPISGHVSLYWYRQALGQGPEFLTYFNYEAQQDKSGLPNDRFSAERPEGSISTLTIQRTEQRDSAMYRCASSLASQGALYQPQHFGDGTRLSIL.